The clone carrying this T cell receptor (beta chain) counts as medium-sized. Its specificity is not known. Some clones are missing from TCRdb's copy, which holds only in-frame ones; the method was immunoSEQ multiplex PCR. The data hold about 3,000 clones, with about 30% observed a single time. The sample belongs to a study of T cells in localized non-small cell lung cancer. Germline CDR1 and CDR2: SGHNT and YENEEA. The ends lost 5 bases at V and 3 bases at J; junction bases unmatched: 6. This CDR3 is 15 amino acids long. Study-wide results and caveats: The greatest T cell clonality was found in uninvolved adjacent lung (higher than in tumor). Appearance in adjacent lung was seen for a median roughly 50 of the top 100 tumor clones. Greater blood T cell density accompanied longer overall survival. Heterogeneity remains possible, as sequencing covered one tumor region only.

This receptor was taken from a man aged 35-69 years with stage I lung adenocarcinoma. The chain couples TRBV11-3 to TRBJ2-1; 8 bases fit TRBD2. The sequencing used normal lung tissue next to the tumor, collected before any cancer treatment. For the CDR3, the DNA is TGTGCCAGCAGCCGCAGCGGGGGCAGCTACAATGAGCAGTTCTTC. It yields the protein CASSRSGGSYNEQFF. Together with reference TRBV11-3 and TRBJ2-1, the CDR3 gives the full variable domain: EAGVVQSPRYKIIEKKQPVAFWCNPISGHNTLYWYLQNLGQGPELLIRYENEEAVDDSQLPKDRFSAERLKGVDSTLKIQPAELGDSAVYLCASSRSGGSYNEQFFGPGTRLTVL.